The next 5 T cell receptor beta chains were all read from a single sample in a study of graft-versus-host responses after intestinal transplantation. Antigens of these TCRs are unknown. Here immunoSEQ multiplex PCR was the method, and the copy in TCRdb shows in-frame clones only, minus some. The sample has about 120,000 clones, 90% to 95% seen once. The sequencing here drew on unstimulated CD8+ T cells sorted from spleen or lymph node cells, taken before transplant. These receptors were obtained from a human donor who was the organ donor for an intestinal transplant.

The genes are TRBV4-1 and TRBJ2-1; no clear D. Trimming cost V 1 base and J 10 bases, with 5 bases left between them. This CDR3 region has 11 residues. Germline V lookup: CDR1 MGHRA, CDR2 YSYEKL. CDR3 amino acids: CASSQVGEQFF. DNA of the CDR3: TGCGCCAGCAGCCAAGTCGGGGAGCAGTTCTTC.

The chain uses TRBV19 and TRBJ1-5, with D hard to call. The V end was cut by 3 bases, the J end by 0 bases, with 15 bases between. Germline assignment: CDR1 LNHDA and CDR2 SQIVND (reference sequence). The CDR3 has 17 residues. CDR3 in DNA: TGTGCCAGTAGTATGAATTCTGGCAGAGATAGCAATCAGCCCCAGCATTTT. It encodes CASSMNSGRDSNQPQHF.

The rearrangement uses TRBV28 and TRBJ1-5, with 9 bases identical to TRBD1. The germline V gene has CDR1 MDHEN and CDR2 SYDVKM. J gave up 0 bases and V 2 bases, and 5 bases lay outside the gene matches. The CDR3 has 17 residues. CDR3 sequence reads: CASSLTGGQFSNQPQHF. The CDR3 DNA reads as TGTGCCAGCAGTTTAACAGGGGGCCAATTTAGCAATCAGCCCCAGCATTTT.

The chain joins TRBV4-1 to TRBJ2-3, with D tentatively TRBD2 (7 bases). The length of the CDR3 is 16 residues. Trimming left V 5 bases short and J 4 bases short, with 19 bases between. CDR1 MGHRA and CDR2 YSYEKL come from the germline V gene. CDR3 residues: CASSEVAVGGADTQYF. The CDR3 DNA follows: TGCGCCAGCAGCGAGGTAGCTGTAGGGGGGGCAGATACGCAGTATTTT.

The chain joins TRBV13 to TRBJ2-1; D may be TRBD1 (6 bases). Trimming removed 0 bases at V and 8 bases at J, with 8 bases between. This CDR3 region has 13 residues. Germline-derived CDR1 and CDR2 are PRHDT and FYEKMQ (reference sequence). The CDR3 protein is CASSLGTGHEQFF. CDR3 DNA sequence: TGTGCCAGCAGCTTAGGGACAGGCCATGAGCAGTTCTTC.